Described below is a single T cell receptor (beta chain) sequence and its context. This clone's antigen is unknown. No base-level quality is on record; no much larger clone is a single base apart. The sample originates from a study of technical replicates of blood from a few donors (dated 2017 in TCRdb). Between the V and J ends, shortened by 10 bases and 5 bases respectively, the junction contains 6 bases. The germline V gene gives CDR1 as ENHRY and CDR2 as SYGVKD. The CDR3, from cysteine to phenylalanine, totals 10 residues. Only the CDR3 region is kept as DNA, spanning 30 bases read in frame from base 1. Receptor amplification or capture employed the immunoSEQ multiplex PCR assay. Not all clones reach the TCRdb copy of this immuneACCESS table, which keeps in-frame sequences only. Checked studies attribute under half of the gap to unresolved V genes and leave the rest unexplained. This sample lists fewer than 100,000 clones; about 95% were detected once. Over 0.25% of the sample is taken by the ten largest.

The chain joins TRBV10-3 to TRBJ1-5; no D gene can be assigned with confidence. The sequence was collected from a human donor in good health. Material: T cells isolated from PBMCs. The CDR3 protein sequence reads: CATLYQPQHF. Read as DNA, the sequence is TGTGCCACCTTATATCAGCCCCAGCATTTT.